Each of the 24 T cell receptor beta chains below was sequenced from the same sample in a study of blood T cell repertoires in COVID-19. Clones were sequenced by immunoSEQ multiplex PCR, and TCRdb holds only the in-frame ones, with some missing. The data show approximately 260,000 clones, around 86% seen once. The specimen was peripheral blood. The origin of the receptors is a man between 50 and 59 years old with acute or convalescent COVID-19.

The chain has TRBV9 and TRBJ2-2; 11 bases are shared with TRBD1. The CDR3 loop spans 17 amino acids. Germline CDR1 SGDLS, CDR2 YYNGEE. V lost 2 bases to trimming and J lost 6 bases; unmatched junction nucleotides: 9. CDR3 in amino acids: CASSVFDGTGGPGELFF. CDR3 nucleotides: TGTGCCAGCAGCGTCTTCGACGGGACAGGGGGTCCCGGGGAGCTGTTTTTT.

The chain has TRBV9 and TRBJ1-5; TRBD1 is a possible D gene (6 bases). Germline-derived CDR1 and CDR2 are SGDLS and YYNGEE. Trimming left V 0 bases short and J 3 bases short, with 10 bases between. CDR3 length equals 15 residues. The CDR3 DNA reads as TGTGCCAGCAGCGTAGATTGGGACACCAATCAGCCCCAGCATTTT. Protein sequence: CASSVDWDTNQPQHF.

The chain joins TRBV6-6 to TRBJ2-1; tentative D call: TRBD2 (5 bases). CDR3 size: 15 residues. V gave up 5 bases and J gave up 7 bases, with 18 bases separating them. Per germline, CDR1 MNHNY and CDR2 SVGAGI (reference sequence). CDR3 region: CASSNRGYSGNEQFF. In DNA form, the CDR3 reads TGTGCCAGCAGTAATCGGGGTTACTCAGGTAATGAGCAGTTCTTC.

DNA of the CDR3: TGTGCCAGCAGTTTCCAGCGAGGGCACACTGAAGCTTTCTTT. This codes for CASSFQRGHTEAFF. The rearrangement joins TRBV6-5 to TRBJ1-1, with D unclear. Trimming removed 4 bases at V and 3 bases at J, with 12 bases between. Germline V CDR1 and CDR2: MNHEY, SVGAGI. The CDR3 consists of 14 residues.

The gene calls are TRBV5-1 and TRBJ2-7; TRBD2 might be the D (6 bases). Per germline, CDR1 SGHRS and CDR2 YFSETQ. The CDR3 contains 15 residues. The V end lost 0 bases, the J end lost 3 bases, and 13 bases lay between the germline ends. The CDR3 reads CASSLVTGLNYEQYF. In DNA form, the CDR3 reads TGCGCCAGCAGCTTGGTTACAGGACTAAACTACGAGCAGTACTTC.

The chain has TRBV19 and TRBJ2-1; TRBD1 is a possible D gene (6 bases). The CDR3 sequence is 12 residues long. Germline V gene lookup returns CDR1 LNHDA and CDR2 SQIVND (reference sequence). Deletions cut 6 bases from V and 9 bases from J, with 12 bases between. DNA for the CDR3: TGTGCCAGTAGCCTTATAGGGGGTGAGCAGTTCTTC. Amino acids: CASSLIGGEQFF.

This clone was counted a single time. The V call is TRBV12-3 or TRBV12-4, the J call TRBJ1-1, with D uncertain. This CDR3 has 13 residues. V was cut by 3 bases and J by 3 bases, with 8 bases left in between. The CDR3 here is CASSLRAYTEAFF. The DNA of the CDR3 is TGTGCCAGCAGTTTGAGGGCGTACACTGAAGCTTTCTTT.

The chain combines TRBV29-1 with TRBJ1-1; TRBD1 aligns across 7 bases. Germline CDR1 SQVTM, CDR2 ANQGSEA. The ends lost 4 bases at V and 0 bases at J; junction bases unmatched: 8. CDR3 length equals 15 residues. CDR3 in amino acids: CSVVIPTGVNTEAFF. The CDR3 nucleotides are TGCAGCGTTGTAATCCCCACAGGGGTGAACACTGAAGCTTTCTTT.

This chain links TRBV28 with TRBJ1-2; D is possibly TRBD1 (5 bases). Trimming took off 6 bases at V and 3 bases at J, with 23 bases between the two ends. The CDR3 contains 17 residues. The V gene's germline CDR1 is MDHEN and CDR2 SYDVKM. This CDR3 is CASRGGEAGASYYGYTF. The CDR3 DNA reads TGTGCCAGCAGGGGGGGGGAGGCCGGGGCCTCTTACTATGGCTACACCTTC.

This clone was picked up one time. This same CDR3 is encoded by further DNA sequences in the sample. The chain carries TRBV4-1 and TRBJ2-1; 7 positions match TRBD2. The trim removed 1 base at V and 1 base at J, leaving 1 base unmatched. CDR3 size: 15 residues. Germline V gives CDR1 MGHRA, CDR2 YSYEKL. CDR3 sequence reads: CASSQGGGSYNEQFF. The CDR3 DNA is TGCGCCAGCAGCCAAGGGGGGGGTTCCTACAATGAGCAGTTCTTC.

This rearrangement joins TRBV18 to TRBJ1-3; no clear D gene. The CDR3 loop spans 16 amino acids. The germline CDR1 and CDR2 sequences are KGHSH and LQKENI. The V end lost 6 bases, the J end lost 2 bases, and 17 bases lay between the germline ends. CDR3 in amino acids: CASSSVTGSTGNTIYF. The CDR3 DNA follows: TGTGCCAGCTCGTCAGTTACCGGGTCAACTGGAAACACCATATATTTT.

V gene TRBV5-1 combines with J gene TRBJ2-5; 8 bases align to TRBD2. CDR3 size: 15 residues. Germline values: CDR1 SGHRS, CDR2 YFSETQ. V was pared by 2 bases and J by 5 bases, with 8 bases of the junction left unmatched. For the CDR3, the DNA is TGCGCCAGCAGCTTAGGACGGGGGGGCGAGGAGACCCAGTACTTC. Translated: CASSLGRGGEETQYF.

CDR3 DNA: TGTGCCAGCAGCTTATTGGTTGTACAGGGGACGGGAAACACCATATATTTT. It is translated as CASSLLVVQGTGNTIYF. The chain carries TRBV7-2 and TRBJ1-3; the match to TRBD1 covers 7 bases. This CDR3 has 17 amino acids. After removal of 2 bases from V and 4 bases from J, the junction contained 11 bases not matched to a gene. CDR1 and CDR2 (germline): SGHTA, FQGNSA.

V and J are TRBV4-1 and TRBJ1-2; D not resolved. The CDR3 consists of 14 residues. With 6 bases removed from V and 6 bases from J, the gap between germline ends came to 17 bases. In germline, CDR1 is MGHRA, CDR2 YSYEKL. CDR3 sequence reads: CASSHSGDVNGYTF. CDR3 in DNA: TGCGCCAGCAGTCACTCCGGAGACGTAAATGGCTACACCTTC.

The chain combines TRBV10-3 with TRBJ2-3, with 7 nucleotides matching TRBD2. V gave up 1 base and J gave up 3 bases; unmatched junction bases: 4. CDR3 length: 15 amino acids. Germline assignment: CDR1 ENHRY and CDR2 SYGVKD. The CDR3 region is CAISELDGGTDTQYF. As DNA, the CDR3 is TGTGCCATCAGTGAGTTGGACGGGGGGACAGATACGCAGTATTTT.

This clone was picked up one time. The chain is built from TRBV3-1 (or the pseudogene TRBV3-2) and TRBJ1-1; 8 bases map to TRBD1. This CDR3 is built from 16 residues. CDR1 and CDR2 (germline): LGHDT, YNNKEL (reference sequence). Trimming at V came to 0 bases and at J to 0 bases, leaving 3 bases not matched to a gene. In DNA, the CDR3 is TGTGCCAGCAGCCAAGATGGACAGGGAATGAACACTGAAGCTTTCTTT. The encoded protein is CASSQDGQGMNTEAFF.

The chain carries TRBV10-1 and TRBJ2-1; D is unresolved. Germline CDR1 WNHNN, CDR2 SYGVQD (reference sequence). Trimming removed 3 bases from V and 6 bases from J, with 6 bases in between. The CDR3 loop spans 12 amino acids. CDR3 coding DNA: TGCGCCAGCAGTGACTCTCCCAATGAGCAGTTCTTC. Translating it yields CASSDSPNEQFF.

CDR3 in DNA: TGTGCCAGTAAGAGGAGCACTGAAGCTTTCTTT. It codes for CASKRSTEAFF. V and J are TRBV19 and TRBJ1-1; D is unresolved. V was clipped by 7 bases and J by 4 bases, with 7 bases between them. CDR3 size: 11 residues. Germline V gene sequence: CDR1 LNHDA, CDR2 SQIVND (reference sequence).

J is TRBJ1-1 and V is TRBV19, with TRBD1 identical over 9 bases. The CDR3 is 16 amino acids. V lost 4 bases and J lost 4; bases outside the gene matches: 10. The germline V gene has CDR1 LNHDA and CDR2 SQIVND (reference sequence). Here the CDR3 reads CASSTSDRGRGTEAFF. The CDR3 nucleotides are TGTGCCAGTAGTACCTCGGACAGGGGTAGAGGCACTGAAGCTTTCTTT.

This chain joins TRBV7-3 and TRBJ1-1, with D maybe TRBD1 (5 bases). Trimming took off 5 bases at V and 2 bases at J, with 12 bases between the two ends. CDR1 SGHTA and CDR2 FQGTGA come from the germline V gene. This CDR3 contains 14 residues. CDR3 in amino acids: CASSEDTLNTEAFF. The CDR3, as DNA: TGTGCCAGCAGCGAGGACACTTTAAACACTGAAGCTTTCTTT.

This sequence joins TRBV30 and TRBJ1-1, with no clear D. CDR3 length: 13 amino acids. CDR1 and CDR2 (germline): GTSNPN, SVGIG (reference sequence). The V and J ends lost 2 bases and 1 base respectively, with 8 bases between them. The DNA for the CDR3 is TGTGCCTGGAGTAGGGAGGGGAACACTGAAGCTTTCTTT. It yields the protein CAWSREGNTEAFF.

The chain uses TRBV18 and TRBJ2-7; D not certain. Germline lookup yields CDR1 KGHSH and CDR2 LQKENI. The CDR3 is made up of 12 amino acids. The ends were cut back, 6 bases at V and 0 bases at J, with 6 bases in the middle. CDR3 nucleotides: TGTGCCAGCTCGGGCAGCTCCTACGAGCAGTACTTC. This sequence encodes CASSGSSYEQYF.

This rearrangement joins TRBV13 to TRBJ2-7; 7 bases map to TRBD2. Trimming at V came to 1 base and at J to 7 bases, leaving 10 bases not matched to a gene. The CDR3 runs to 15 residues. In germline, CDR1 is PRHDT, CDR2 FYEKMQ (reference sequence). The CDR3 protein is CASSLALAALGEQYF. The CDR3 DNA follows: TGTGCCAGCAGCTTAGCTCTAGCGGCCTTGGGGGAGCAGTACTTC.

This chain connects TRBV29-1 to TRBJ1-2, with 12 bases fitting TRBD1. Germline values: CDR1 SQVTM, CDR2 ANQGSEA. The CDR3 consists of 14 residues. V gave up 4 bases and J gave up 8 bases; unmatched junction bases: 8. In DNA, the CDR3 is TGCAGCGTTGCTCCAACGGGGACAGGGGGCGGCTACACCTTC. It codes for CSVAPTGTGGGYTF. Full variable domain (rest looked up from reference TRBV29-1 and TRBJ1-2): SAVISQKPSRDICQRGTSLTIQCQVDSQVTMMFWYRQQPGQSLTLIATANQGSEATYESGFVIDKFPISRPNLTFSTLTVSNMSPEDSSIYLCSVAPTGTGGGYTFGSGTRLTVV.